The 23 T cell receptor beta chains below come from one sample, sequenced in a study of molecular identifiers for immune sequencing clone quantification. TCRdb called the PCR reads again in MiXCR, with one record for every CDR3 protein. The table shows hundreds of thousands of distinct CDR3 sequences, with about 25% occurring only once. Sample: naive CD8+ T cells from blood, with Jurkat cell RNA spiked in. Noted subset: FACS-sorted CD8+CD4-CCR7+CD45RA+ naive T cells. The source is a human donor in good health. Some libraries in this study had Jurkat cell RNA spiked in.

This clonotype came up a few times. This sequence joins TRBV3-1 and TRBJ2-5; no reliable D call. The CDR3 covers 17 residues. V was clipped by 1 base and J by 0 bases, with 15 bases between them. Germline values: CDR1 LGHDT, CDR2 YNNKEL (reference sequence). The CDR3 nucleotides are TGTGCCAGCAGCCAAGTAGACCCTACAGTGAACCAAGAGACCCAGTACTTC. Its translation: CASSQVDPTVNQETQYF.

The gene calls are TRBV29-1 and TRBJ2-1, with TRBD1 identical over 10 bases. The V and J ends lost 4 bases and 7 bases, in that order; junction bases with no gene match: 7. Germline V lookup: CDR1 SQVTM, CDR2 ANQGSEA. The length of the CDR3 is 14 residues. The CDR3 sequence is CSVGGTGEENEQFF. The CDR3, as DNA: TGCAGCGTTGGCGGGACAGGGGAGGAGAATGAGCAGTTCTTC.

The rearrangement joins TRBV27 to TRBJ1-1, with TRBD1 as a possible D gene (5 bases). The V and J ends lost 5 bases and 4 bases respectively, with 11 bases between them. Germline lookup yields CDR1 MNHEY and CDR2 SMNVEV (reference sequence). There are 13 residues in the CDR3. The CDR3 spells CASSDQGGTEAFF. The CDR3, as DNA: TGTGCCAGCAGTGATCAGGGAGGCACTGAAGCTTTCTTT.

In its sample, this clonotype was seen many times. The chain carries TRBV30 and TRBJ2-7, with a tentative D call TRBD2 (6 bases). The CDR3 covers 12 residues. Trimming stripped 0 bases from V and 7 bases from J, with 10 bases between. Germline CDR1 reads GTSNPN; CDR2 reads SVGIG (reference sequence). The CDR3 sequence is CAWSVGAGEQYF. The CDR3, as DNA: TGTGCCTGGAGTGTCGGGGCGGGGGAGCAGTACTTC.

This clonotype was found many times. The chain employs TRBV2 and TRBJ2-4, with no clear D. The CDR3 is 13 residues long. Trimming took off 3 bases at V and 0 bases at J, with 3 bases between the two ends. Germline CDR1 SNHLY, CDR2 FYNNEI. As DNA, the CDR3 is TGTGCCAGCAGTGATGTAGCCAAAAACATTCAGTACTTC. The encoded protein is CASSDVAKNIQYF. Combining the CDR3 with reference TRBV2 and TRBJ2-4 gives the whole variable domain EPEVTQTPSHQVTQMGQEVILRCVPISNHLYFYWYRQILGQKVEFLVSFYNNEISEKSEIFDDQFSVERPDGSNFTLKIRSTKLEDSAMYFCASSDVAKNIQYFGAGTRLSVL.

This clonotype was counted many times. This CDR3 reads CASSSISRTREEETQYF. The CDR3 DNA follows: TGTGCCAGCAGTTCTATTTCTCGGACAAGGGAAGAGGAGACCCAGTACTTC. V is TRBV12-3 or TRBV12-4 and J is TRBJ2-5; a possible D gene is TRBD1 (5 bases). The CDR3 covers 17 residues. V gave up 4 bases and J gave up 5 bases, with 23 bases separating them.

This clonotype was counted at least ten times. V gene TRBV20-1 combines with J gene TRBJ2-7; 9 bases fit TRBD2. The CDR3 is 16 residues long. The V gene's germline CDR1 is DFQATT and CDR2 SNEGSKA (reference sequence). J was trimmed by 3 bases and V by 3 bases; bases with no gene match: 12. DNA of the CDR3: TGCAGTGCTAGTCCGAGTAGCGGGAGTTTAAGCTACGAGCAGTACTTC. Protein product: CSASPSSGSLSYEQYF.

To note about this clonotype: A junction end diverges from the germline sequence, so it may reflect a read error. The chain carries TRBV6-5 and TRBJ2-7; 9 bases match TRBD2. The CDR3 has 16 amino acids. CDR1 and CDR2 from the germline V gene are MNHEY and SVGAGI. CDR3: CTSSYSGTSRTYEQYF. The CDR3 DNA reads as TGTACCAGCAGTTACTCTGGGACTAGCCGCACCTACGAGCAGTACTTC.

The rearrangement joins TRBV7-9 to TRBJ1-6, with no clear D. CDR3 length equals 12 residues. Germline assignment: CDR1 SEHNR and CDR2 FQNEAQ (reference sequence). The CDR3 sequence is CVTSPLNSPLHF. In DNA form, the CDR3 reads TGTGTTACCAGCCCTCTTAATTCACCCCTCCACTTT.

This chain links TRBV12-3 or TRBV12-4 with TRBJ2-2; D assignment may be TRBD1 or TRBD2 (5 bases each). V was trimmed by 6 bases and J by 5 bases, leaving 19 bases between them. There are 16 residues in the CDR3. The CDR3 protein is CASSPGTTRWTGELFF. The DNA for the CDR3 is TGTGCCAGCAGCCCCGGGACCACCCGGTGGACCGGGGAGCTGTTTTTT.

This clonotype was picked up a small number of times. The chain links TRBV5-6 to TRBJ1-6; D is possibly TRBD1 (5 bases). From germline, CDR1 is SGHDT and CDR2 YYEEEE. The CDR3 sequence is 14 residues long. Trimming removed 6 bases from V and 7 bases from J, with 14 bases in between. Here the CDR3 reads CASNQGTGNSPLHF. In DNA, the CDR3 is TGTGCCAGCAACCAGGGAACGGGGAATTCACCCCTCCACTTT.

This clonotype was detected many times. This chain uses TRBV7-2 with TRBJ2-6; TRBD1 aligns across 12 bases. Looked up from germline, CDR1 is SGHTA and CDR2 is FQGNSA. CDR3 size: 18 residues. J lost 0 bases, V lost 1 base, and 1 base had no gene match. CDR3 nucleotide sequence: TGTGCCAGCAGCTTAGAGGGACAGGGGGCCTCTGGGGCCAACGTCCTGACTTTC. Encoded protein: CASSLEGQGASGANVLTF. The whole variable domain, filled in from reference TRBV7-2 and TRBJ2-6, reads GAGVSQSPSNKVTEKGKDVELRCDPISGHTALYWYRQSLGQGLEFLIYFQGNSAPDKSGLPSDRFSAERTGGSVSTLTIQRTQQEDSAVYLCASSLEGQGASGANVLTFGAGSRLTVL.

There are many counts of this clonotype. The V and J genes are TRBV5-1 and TRBJ1-1; TRBD1 might be the D (5 bases). The V and J ends lost 3 bases and 1 base respectively, with 7 bases between them. Germline V gene data show CDR1 as SGHRS and CDR2 as YFSETQ. This CDR3 region has 13 residues. The CDR3 DNA is TGCGCCAGCAGCTGGCAGGGGAACACTGAAGCTTTCTTT. Translated, it gives CASSWQGNTEAFF. The variable domain in full, completed from reference TRBV5-1 and TRBJ1-1, reads KAGVTQTPRYLIKTRGQQVTLSCSPISGHRSVSWYQQTPGQGLQFLFEYFSETQRNKGNFPGRFSGRQFSNSRSEMNVSTLELGDSALYLCASSWQGNTEAFFGQGTRLTVV.

This clonotype was observed at least ten times. This chain joins TRBV30 and TRBJ1-1; D not certain. The CDR3 sequence is 13 residues long. V was shortened by 3 bases and J by 0 bases, with 8 bases between the two germline ends. The germline V gene encodes CDR1 GTSNPN and CDR2 SVGIG (reference sequence). This CDR3 is CAWRGGMNTEAFF. CDR3 in DNA: TGTGCCTGGAGGGGTGGGATGAACACTGAAGCTTTCTTT.

This chain connects TRBV4-3 to TRBJ1-1; 8 bases align to TRBD1. CDR3 length: 13 residues. CDR1 and CDR2 (germline): LGHNA, YSLEER. V was pared by 3 bases and J by 10 bases, with 7 bases of the junction left unmatched. The CDR3 nucleotides read TGCGCCAGCAGCCAGGAACAGGGGGGAATAGCTTTCTTT. Translating gives CASSQEQGGIAFF.

Notes on this clonotype: A junction boundary mismatches the germline segment, possibly from a read error. The gene calls are TRBV7-7 and TRBJ1-4, with D tentatively TRBD1 (5 bases). Germline-derived CDR1 and CDR2 are SSHAT and FNYEAQ (reference sequence). The CDR3 loop spans 16 amino acids. CDR3 sequence: CAGRPGQITTNEKLFF. Here the CDR3 DNA reads TGTGCCGGCAGGCCAGGGCAAATTACAACTAATGAAAAACTGTTTTTT. The full variable domain, its missing parts supplied by reference TRBV7-7 and TRBJ1-4, is GAGVSQSPRYKVTKRGQDVTLRCDPISSHATLYWYQQALGQGPEFLTYFNYEAQPDKSGLPSDRFSAERPEGSISTLTIQRTEQRDSAMYRCAGRPGQITTNEKLFFGSGTQLSVL.

This chain uses TRBV13 with TRBJ1-3; D may be TRBD1 (5 bases). Germline V gene sequence: CDR1 PRHDT, CDR2 FYEKMQ (reference sequence). V lost 5 bases and J lost 2, with 7 bases in between. This CDR3 spans 13 amino acids. Here the CDR3 reads CASSADTGNTIYF. Written as DNA, the CDR3 is TGTGCCAGCAGCGCGGACACTGGAAACACCATATATTTT.

Worth noting for this clonotype: A much larger clone is a single base away; this may be a read error. The rearrangement links TRBV20-1 to TRBJ2-7; D unresolved. Germline V gene sequence: CDR1 DFQATT, CDR2 SNEGSKA (reference sequence). This CDR3 spans 14 amino acids. Trimming removed 2 bases from V and 2 bases from J, with 13 bases in between. The DNA for the CDR3 is TGCAGTGCTAGATATCCGGGTTCCGCCTACGAGCAGTACTTC. Translated, it gives CSARYPGSAYEQYF.

The V gene is TRBV9, the J gene TRBJ2-3, with a possible D match to TRBD1 (6 bases). The ends were cut back, 3 bases at V and 6 bases at J, with 20 bases in the middle. The CDR3 consists of 16 residues. From germline, CDR1 is SGDLS and CDR2 YYNGEE. The CDR3 reads CASSAIQGPGVDTQYF. The CDR3 region has the DNA TGTGCCAGCAGCGCCATTCAGGGGCCAGGGGTCGATACGCAGTATTTT.

This clonotype was observed at least ten times. The chain joins TRBV12-3 or TRBV12-4 to TRBJ1-5, with D possibly being TRBD1 (5 bases). The CDR3 sequence is 15 residues long. V shed 3 bases and J shed 4 bases, with 13 bases lying between them. This CDR3 reads CASSLDKIENQPQHF. The CDR3 bases are TGTGCCAGCAGTTTGGACAAGATCGAGAATCAGCCCCAGCATTTT.

In regard to this clonotype: A junction boundary mismatches the germline segment, possibly from a read error. The genes are TRBV6-6 and TRBJ2-5, with 10 bases matching TRBD2. Germline V gene lookup returns CDR1 MNHNY and CDR2 SVGAGI (reference sequence). CDR3 length: 15 residues. Here the CDR3 reads CASSSSGGAPESQYF. CDR3 in DNA: TGTGCCAGCAGTTCGAGCGGGGGGGCCCCAGAGTCCCAGTACTTC.

The genes are TRBV24-1 and TRBJ2-5; 11 bases agree with TRBD2. The CDR3 has 17 residues. V lost 2 bases, J lost 0 bases, and 4 bases stayed unmatched. Germline CDR1 reads KGHDR; CDR2 reads SFDVKD. The CDR3 DNA reads TGTGCCACCAGTGATTCACTAGCGGGAGTTGACCAAGAGACCCAGTACTTC. This codes for CATSDSLAGVDQETQYF.

This clonotype was seen many times. J is TRBJ2-3 and V is TRBV23-1; D may be TRBD2 (6 bases). TRBV23-1 is an ORF; its function is uncertain. Trimming left V 8 bases short and J 0 bases short, with 18 bases between. The CDR3 covers 16 residues. The CDR3 nucleotides are TGCGCCAGCTTGATGGGGGGACCCTCTAGCACAGATACGCAGTATTTT. Protein sequence: CASLMGGPSSTDTQYF.